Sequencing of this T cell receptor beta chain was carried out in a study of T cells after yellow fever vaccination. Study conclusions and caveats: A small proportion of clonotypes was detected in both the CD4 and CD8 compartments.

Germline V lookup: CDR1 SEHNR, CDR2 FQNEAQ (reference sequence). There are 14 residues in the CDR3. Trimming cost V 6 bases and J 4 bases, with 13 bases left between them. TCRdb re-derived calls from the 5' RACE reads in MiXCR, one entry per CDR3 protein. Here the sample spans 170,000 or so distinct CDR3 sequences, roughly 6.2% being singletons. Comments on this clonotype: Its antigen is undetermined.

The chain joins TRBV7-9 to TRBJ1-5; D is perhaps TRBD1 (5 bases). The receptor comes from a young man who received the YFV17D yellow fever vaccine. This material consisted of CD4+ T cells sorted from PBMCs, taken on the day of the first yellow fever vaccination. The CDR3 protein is CASSSGFGNQPQHF. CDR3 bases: TGTGCCAGCAGTTCAGGGTTCGGAAATCAGCCCCAGCATTTT.